The entry below describes one T cell receptor beta chain. The antigen it binds to is not known. Per-nucleotide qualities are absent, and no much larger clonotype sits a single base away. The data are from a study of T cells in Graves' hyperthyroidism and ophthalmopathy (dated by TCRdb to the late 2010s). General notes on the study: To identify distinguishing TCR V-J signatures, a discovery cohort of some 99 patients was used, comprising roughly 45 with Graves' ophthalmopathy and around 60 with stable Graves' hyperthyroidism. For training and testing, the 100 or so patients in the discovery cohort were randomly divided in a 7:3 ratio. TCR Vbeta CDR3 sequencing of around 130 peripheral blood samples (under 45 ophthalmopathy, under 80 hyperthyroidism and approximately 17 progressor patients) is reported in the paper. The study also compared thyroid tissue and blood T-cell repertoires from over 5 Graves' hyperthyroidism patients. After sampling, hyperthyroidism patients received methimazole starting at 30 mg daily, and ophthalmopathy patients received high-dose intravenous methylprednisolone. An independent validation cohort of fewer than 20 hyperthyroidism patients and about 15 patients who later progressed to ophthalmopathy tested prospective prediction of ophthalmopathy. Findings and caveats that apply to the study as a whole: No statistical method was used to fix the sample size in advance, and group allocation was not hidden from the investigators. In validation, the model predicted progression to ophthalmopathy a median of approximately 6.3 months before onset, with about 67% sensitivity and roughly 72% specificity. In cross-validation, a model built on a 13 V-J signature told ophthalmopathy apart from stable hyperthyroidism with approximately 90% sensitivity and approximately 81% specificity, and in testing the same model reached 80%/75%. Most expanded thyroid clonotypes (frequency above 0.001) were also detected in blood, a finding suggesting that blood repertoires may reflect thyroid immune responses.

Amplification of TCR beta CDR3 regions was carried out from RNA transcripts. For the first round of RT-PCR on the TCR CDR3, the HTBI primer set was used together with the Qiagen OneStep RT-PCR kit. Libraries were constructed in a second round of multiplex PCR, after which size selection and purification were performed. Libraries were sequenced paired-end with 100 bp reads on an Illumina HiSeq2000. The authors' pipeline ran thus. SOAPnuke was used to process the raw data, throwing out any read that contained adapters or uncalled bases, had a mean Phred below 15, or lacked an exact constant-primer or identifier match. COPE v1.2.5 was used to merge high-quality paired reads, and clonotypes were defined as unique nucleotide sequences. MiTCR v1.1 was used to align the clonotypes against IMGT TRBV, TRBD and TRBJ reference segments. The analysis included only V-J combinations with a frequency above 0.0001, which together covered around 99% of the repertoires. A TCS score was defined as the ratio between F50 (clonal expansion) and ExV (chaos), using BLOSUM62-based TCRdist between CDR3 peptides within each V-J. Welch's t-statistics and random forest reduced around 510 V-J features to some 14, which were used in a naive Bayes classifier (R e1071). Thyroid-blood repertoire similarity was quantified with the Morisita-Horn index. Through fastp at Q25 and MiXCR, TCRdb rebuilt clones from the public reads, retaining in-frame beta chains. Each record represents a unique CDR3 protein, reported with the most common genes and DNA among its rows. The V and J calls, along with clone size, are taken from TCRdb and not from the paper's own processing. The sample table records approximately 500,000 distinct CDR3 sequences; about 45% of these occur just once. Of the sample, more than 7.5% falls within the top ten clones.

CDR1 and CDR2 (KGHDR, SFDVKD) derive from the germline V gene. Including cysteine and phenylalanine, the CDR3 has 16 amino acids. Of the read, only the CDR3 DNA is kept; its 48 bases are in frame from base 1. V is reduced by 6 bases and J by 2 bases, leaving a spacing of 18 bases between them. Stable Graves' hyperthyroidism was defined as no progression to ophthalmopathy during 18 months of follow-up. Hyperthyroidism patients were aged 18 to 65 years and newly diagnosed, with disease duration of less than 2 months. Patients with uncontrolled infections, other autoimmune diseases, pregnancy or lactation were excluded. Clinical symptoms, serum thyroxine and TRAb, thyroid ultrasound, and orbital computed tomography formed the basis for the diagnoses. Total RNA was extracted using Trizol reagent, and RNA quality was assessed on an Agilent 2100 Bioanalyzer.

The chain is made from TRBV24-1 and TRBJ2-5, with the D gene possibly TRBD1 or TRBD2, each one fitting 5 bases. This TCR was recovered from a woman aged 18-29 years with Graves' hyperthyroidism. The specimen was peripheral blood or thyroid tissue (not recorded which). The sequence in DNA is TGTGCCACCAGTAAAGAGGGGCAGGGCCGTCAAGAGACCCAGTACTTC. The resulting protein is CATSKEGQGRQETQYF.